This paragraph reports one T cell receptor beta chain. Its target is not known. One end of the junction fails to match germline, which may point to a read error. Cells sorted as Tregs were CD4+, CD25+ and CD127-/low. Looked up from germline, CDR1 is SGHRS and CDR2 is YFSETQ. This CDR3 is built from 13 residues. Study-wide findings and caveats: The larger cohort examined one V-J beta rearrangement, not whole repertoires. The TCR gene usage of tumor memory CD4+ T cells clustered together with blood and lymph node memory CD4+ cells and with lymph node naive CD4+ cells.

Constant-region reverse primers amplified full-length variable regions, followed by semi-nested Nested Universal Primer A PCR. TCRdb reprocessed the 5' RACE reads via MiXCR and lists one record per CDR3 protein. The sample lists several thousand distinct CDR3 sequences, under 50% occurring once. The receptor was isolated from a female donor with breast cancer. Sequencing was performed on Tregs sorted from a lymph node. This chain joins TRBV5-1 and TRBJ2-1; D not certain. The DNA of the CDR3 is TGCGCCAGCACAAAGGTGACGGGCCATGAGCAGCTCTTC. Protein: CASTKVTGHEQLF.